The clone carrying this T cell receptor beta chain was recorded once. This entry is derived from a study of blood T cell repertoires in COVID-19. Study-level background: COVID-19 samples, acute and convalescent, were from the United States, Italy and Spain. T cells, B-cell-depleted T cells, or PBMCs provided the cDNA or gDNA that served as material.

Per the authors' pipeline: Estimation of nucleated cell counts was performed using reference gene primer amplification. The data were produced by immunoSEQ multiplex PCR, yet TCRdb's version contains in-frame clones alone and is incomplete. V, J and clone size derive from that table, while D and trimming were established from the DNA sequence. The sample carries 50,000 to 65,000 clones, less than 90% recorded once. Enrolled during active infection, Seattle patients were then followed longitudinally. This CDR3 has 13 amino acids. From germline, CDR1 is SNHLY and CDR2 FYNNEI. V was shortened by 11 bases and J by 5 bases, with 18 bases between the two germline ends.

The sequence derives from a man aged 55 to 70 with COVID-19, enrolled during active disease. Sequencing used peripheral blood. This rearrangement joins TRBV2 to TRBJ2-5; perhaps TRBD1 as D (6 bases). As DNA, the CDR3 is TGTGCCGACCAACAGGGTCCGGCGGAGACCCAGTACTTC. Its translation: CADQQGPAETQYF.